This is a list of T cell receptor beta chains from one sample in a study of T cell responses to AZD1222 COVID-19 vaccine. Some clones are missing from TCRdb's copy, which holds only in-frame ones; the method was immunoSEQ multiplex PCR. In the table there are tens of thousands of clones, 84% of which are singletons. The sequencing used peripheral blood, collected on day 0 of AZD1222 vaccination. The source is an adult in good health. CDR3s include the opening cysteine and the closing phenylalanine or tryptophan.

V gene: TRBV21-1
CDR3 protein: CASSRRHRGRNEQFF

V gene: TRBV5-6
CDR3 protein: CASIPLLTSGYNEQFF

V gene: TRBV7-6
CDR3 protein: CASSLGQLASGSEEQFF

V gene: TRBV18
CDR3 protein: CASSTGQGLAEAFF

V gene: TRBV20-1
CDR3 protein: CSASSRGGPLSSYNEQFF

V gene: TRBV6-6
CDR3 protein: CASSYAGFNSPLHF

V gene: TRBV28
CDR3 protein: CASSPRGMGYSNQPQHF

V gene: TRBV10-2
CDR3 protein: CASSGTDRSSYNSPLHF

V gene: TRBV4-1
CDR3 protein: CASSQRGGYEQYF

V gene: TRBV25-1
CDR3 protein: CASRLSYEQYF

V gene: TRBV6-1
CDR3 protein: CASSEWDAGYGYTF

V gene: TRBV5-1
CDR3 protein: CASSFQGIYEQYF

V gene: TRBV15
CDR3 protein: CATSRGFSGNTIYF

V gene: TRBV29-1
CDR3 protein: CSVENPGTGESYEQYF

V gene: TRBV28
CDR3 protein: CASSINQPQHF

V gene: TRBV2
CDR3 protein: CASSWAGVQTYEQYF

V gene: TRBV30
CDR3 protein: CAWSVLAGSYEQYF

V gene: TRBV18
CDR3 protein: CASSPSWDPYEQYF

V gene: TRBV28
CDR3 protein: CASSSLGGATNEKLFF

V gene: TRBV9
CDR3 protein: CASSRGSRGGQSYTF

V gene: TRBV28
CDR3 protein: CASSLPQGALYGYTF

V gene: TRBV12-5
CDR3 protein: CATSGGGSGTDTQYF

V gene: TRBV10-1
CDR3 protein: CASSGDGWEAFF

V gene: TRBV7-6
CDR3 protein: CASSLGGRSADTQYF

V gene: TRBV28
CDR3 protein: CASSSGTGDYNEQFF

V gene: TRBV12-3/TRBV12-4
CDR3 protein: CASSRTLETEAFF

V gene: TRBV3-1/TRBV3-2
CDR3 protein: CASSPGTGGVEQYF

V gene: TRBV29-1
CDR3 protein: CSVANRGRNTEAFF

V gene: TRBV13
CDR3 protein: CASSLVVRSGKNIQYF

V gene: TRBV9
CDR3 protein: CASSVGGDRAYEQYF

V gene: TRBV5-1
CDR3 protein: CASSSPGLAGSGEQFF

V gene: TRBV6-5
CDR3 protein: CASRDRGNTEAFF

V gene: TRBV7-8
CDR3 protein: CASSRTGVWETQYF

V gene: TRBV28
CDR3 protein: CASSLDTSGANVLTF

V gene: TRBV6-5
CDR3 protein: CASRKLQGHEAFF

V gene: TRBV29-1
CDR3 protein: CSAGQGWTGELFF

V gene: TRBV4-1
CDR3 protein: CASRGTGNNEQFF

V gene: TRBV5-4
CDR3 protein: CASRNTPGRGSTDTQYF

V gene: TRBV10-1
CDR3 protein: CASSESTAGGREQYF

V gene: TRBV28
CDR3 protein: CASRPVRGLRRAFF

V gene: TRBV6-5
CDR3 protein: CASSSTGDNEQFF

V gene: TRBV28
CDR3 protein: CASSLEDSRIEETQYF